This TCR beta chain was captured in a study of blood T cell repertoires in COVID-19. Study background: The samples span acute and convalescent COVID-19 from the United States, Italy and Spain. Sources were T cells, B-cell-depleted T cells, or PBMCs; the material itself was cDNA or gDNA.

Original analysis: The assay estimated nucleated cells by amplifying reference gene primers. Measured with immunoSEQ multiplex PCR; TCRdb has only the in-frame clones, and not every one. That table furnishes V, J and clone size, whereas the DNA furnished D and trimming. This repertoire shows 80,000 to 100,000 clones, roughly 80% found once; its top ten account for 4% to 5.5%. The specimen was peripheral blood. The sequence was obtained from a man aged 55-75 years with acute or convalescent COVID-19.

The CDR3 protein is CASSNTGDTEAFF. The DNA of the CDR3 is TGTGCCAGCAGTAATACAGGGGACACTGAAGCTTTCTTT. The chain combines TRBV12-3 or TRBV12-4 with TRBJ1-1, with TRBD1 matching over 7 bases. The CDR3 totals 13 residues. After removal of 5 bases from V and 3 bases from J, the junction contained 3 bases not matched to a gene.